Below, 17 T cell receptor beta chains from the same sample are listed, as sequenced in a study of T-cell memory formation after mild COVID-19. TCRdb reprocessed the 5' RACE reads with MiXCR, giving one entry per CDR3 protein. The table has under 600,000 distinct CDR3 sequences, about 20% seen once; the top ten hold around 7.7%. Sequenced input: PBMCs or a T cell subset sorted from them (not recorded which). The receptors stem from an adult woman who had mild COVID-19 (a few samples of this study predate the infection). Cell type and time point are not known.

This clonotype was seen more than once but under ten times. This chain links TRBV5-1 with TRBJ2-1, with a weak D call TRBD2 (6 bases). This CDR3 is built from 16 residues. The V gene lost 4 bases and the J gene lost 0 bases, with 14 bases spanning the gap. The germline V gene has CDR1 SGHRS and CDR2 YFSETQ. The CDR3 reads CASSPVYGSSYNEQFF. DNA of the CDR3: TGCGCCAGCAGCCCCGTTTACGGGAGCTCCTACAATGAGCAGTTCTTC.

The chain carries TRBV24-1 and TRBJ1-2, with TRBD1 matching 8 bases. This CDR3 region has 16 residues. CDR1 KGHDR and CDR2 SFDVKD come from the germline V gene. V shed 4 bases, J shed 3 bases, and the junction held 9 bases outside the gene matches. In DNA, the CDR3 is TGTGCCACCAGTGACCACGGACAGGGTTCTTACTATGGCTACACCTTC. It encodes CATSDHGQGSYYGYTF.

The gene calls are TRBV7-9 and TRBJ2-3; tentative D call: TRBD1 (6 bases). Germline CDR1 is SEHNR and CDR2 is FQNEAQ (reference sequence). The CDR3 sequence is 16 residues long. V lost 5 bases and J lost 2, with 17 bases in between. The CDR3: CASSTPQGQLTDTQYF. The DNA for the CDR3 is TGTGCCAGCAGCACCCCACAGGGCCAACTCACAGATACGCAGTATTTT. The entire variable domain, with the rest obtained from reference TRBV7-9 and TRBJ2-3, is as follows: DTGVSQNPRHKITKRGQNVTFRCDPISEHNRLYWYRQTLGQGPEFLTYFQNEAQLEKSRLLSDRFSAERPKGSFSTLEIQRTEQGDSAMYLCASSTPQGQLTDTQYFGPGTRLTVL.

The rearrangement joins TRBV7-9 to TRBJ1-1; 7 nucleotides agree with TRBD1. In germline, CDR1 is SEHNR, CDR2 FQNEAQ (reference sequence). CDR3 length: 20 residues. V dropped 6 bases and J dropped 5; count of bases not matched to a gene: 27. CDR3 nucleotide sequence: TGTGCCAGCAGAAAGCGATTATTAGGCCCTGACAGGGCGGGTTATACTGAAGCTTTCTTT. Its protein product is CASRKRLLGPDRAGYTEAFF.

This clonotype was detected a few times. CDR3 sequence (DNA): TGTGCCAGCAGTTACTCGAGGGGGCGGGCTGGCTACACCTTC. Protein product: CASSYSRGRAGYTF. The V call is TRBV6-5, the J call TRBJ1-2, with 7 nucleotides matching TRBD1. Looked up from germline, CDR1 is MNHEY and CDR2 is SVGAGI. J was trimmed by 7 bases and V by 0 bases; bases with no gene match: 5. The CDR3 sequence is 14 residues long.

This chain joins TRBV12-3 or TRBV12-4 and TRBJ1-4, with D uncertain. V was clipped by 3 bases and J by 8 bases, with 16 bases between them. The CDR3 has 15 residues. The CDR3 DNA sequence: TGTGCCAGCAGTTTCGGTGGCCGGTCGGGGGAAAAACTGTTTTTT. Its translation is CASSFGGRSGEKLFF.

Many counts were recorded for this clonotype. The chain has TRBV7-6 and TRBJ2-2; 8 bases agree with TRBD1. J gave up 6 bases and V 6 bases, and 9 bases lay outside the gene matches. Germline-derived CDR1 and CDR2 are SGHVS and FNYEAQ. This CDR3 contains 15 residues. CDR3: CASRPRTGMSGELFF. The CDR3 coding sequence is TGTGCCAGCAGACCTCGGACAGGGATGTCCGGGGAGCTGTTTTTT.

J is TRBJ2-1 and V is TRBV15; 10 bases map to TRBD2. From germline, CDR1 is LNHNV and CDR2 YYDKDF (reference sequence). The CDR3 totals 17 residues. V shed 0 bases, J shed 0 bases, and the junction held 2 bases outside the gene matches. CDR3 region: CATSRELAGSSYNEQFF. DNA for the CDR3: TGTGCCACCAGCAGAGAACTAGCGGGGAGCTCCTACAATGAGCAGTTCTTC.

V and J are TRBV6-2 or TRBV6-3 and TRBJ2-2; D perhaps matches TRBD2 (6 bases). Trimming removed 8 bases at V and 7 bases at J, with 14 bases between. Germline loops: CDR1 MNHEY, CDR2 SVGEGT. The CDR3 loop spans 13 amino acids. For the CDR3, the DNA is TGTGCCAGCGGGAGGAGGTACTACGGGGAGCTGTTTTTT. Its translation: CASGRRYYGELFF.

V usage is TRBV12-3 or TRBV12-4 and J usage is TRBJ1-2; D might be TRBD1 (6 bases). The length of the CDR3 is 16 residues. Deletions cut 3 bases from V and 5 bases from J, with 19 bases between. Written as DNA, the CDR3 is TGTGCCAGCAGTTTTCATGGCCTCCCCCAGGGGTATGGCTACACCTTC. Residues: CASSFHGLPQGYGYTF.

Only a few counts were recorded for this clonotype. The rearrangement uses TRBV29-1 and TRBJ2-7; D remains unclear. The V gene's germline CDR1 is SQVTM and CDR2 ANQGSEA. The CDR3 runs to 16 residues. V was trimmed by 2 bases and J by 0 bases, leaving 17 bases between them. This chain's CDR3 is CSVERRSSTGSYEQYF. DNA for the CDR3: TGCAGCGTTGAAAGGCGAAGTTCCACCGGCTCCTACGAGCAGTACTTC.

The chain carries TRBV2 and TRBJ2-3; 8 bases map to TRBD1. Germline assignment: CDR1 SNHLY and CDR2 FYNNEI. The CDR3 loop spans 12 amino acids. Germline trimming cut 6 bases from V and 5 bases from J; bases unmatched to any gene: 1. CDR3 nucleotide sequence: TGTGCCAGCAGGGGACAGGAAGATACGCAGTATTTT. This codes for CASRGQEDTQYF.

The chain employs TRBV11-1 and TRBJ1-1; D ambiguous. Trimming removed 0 bases at V and 4 bases at J, with 12 bases between. The CDR3 runs to 15 residues. Germline assignment: CDR1 SGHAT and CDR2 FQDESV (reference sequence). The CDR3 is CASSLAEGLFTEAFF. The CDR3 DNA reads TGTGCCAGCAGCTTAGCGGAAGGTCTTTTCACTGAAGCTTTCTTT.

Remarks on this clonotype: Since the CDR3 does not end with the conserved phenylalanine or tryptophan, this likely comes from a read error. The limits of the CDR3 on the DNA are not certain, so only TCRdb's listed CDR3 is given. The chain couples TRBV19 to TRBJ2-3; the tabulated D call, TRBD1, remains unverified against the DNA. Germline V CDR1 and CDR2: LNHDA, SQIVND (reference sequence). The CDR3 spans 13 residues, counting both ends. The CDR3 loop reads CASSQTGPHPTSA.

The chain has TRBV7-9 and TRBJ1-2, with D maybe TRBD1 (5 bases). CDR1 is SEHNR, CDR2 FQNEAQ, per germline (reference sequence). This CDR3 contains 13 residues. Trimming pared 5 bases from V and 8 bases from J, leaving 15 bases between. The CDR3, as DNA: TGTGCCAGCAGCCCGACCCGAGGACAAGGCTACACCTTC. Translating it yields CASSPTRGQGYTF.

This clonotype was detected a few times. This chain uses TRBV6-5 with TRBJ1-1; no clear D gene. The CDR3 is 12 amino acids. The germline V and J ends were trimmed by 2 bases and 4 bases, with 5 bases remaining between them. From germline, CDR1 is MNHEY and CDR2 SVGAGI. CDR3 protein: CASSYVGTEAFF. CDR3 DNA sequence: TGTGCCAGCAGTTACGTCGGCACTGAAGCTTTCTTT.

This clonotype has a handful of counts. The chain joins TRBV7-8 to TRBJ2-1; 12 nucleotides match TRBD2. Per the germline V gene, CDR1 is SGHVS and CDR2 is FQNEAQ. After removal of 4 bases from V and 5 bases from J, the junction contained 6 bases not matched to a gene. This CDR3 has 16 amino acids. CDR3 coding DNA: TGTGCCAGCAGCTGGGTTCTAGCGGGGGGGAACAATGAGCAGTTCTTC. It encodes CASSWVLAGGNNEQFF.